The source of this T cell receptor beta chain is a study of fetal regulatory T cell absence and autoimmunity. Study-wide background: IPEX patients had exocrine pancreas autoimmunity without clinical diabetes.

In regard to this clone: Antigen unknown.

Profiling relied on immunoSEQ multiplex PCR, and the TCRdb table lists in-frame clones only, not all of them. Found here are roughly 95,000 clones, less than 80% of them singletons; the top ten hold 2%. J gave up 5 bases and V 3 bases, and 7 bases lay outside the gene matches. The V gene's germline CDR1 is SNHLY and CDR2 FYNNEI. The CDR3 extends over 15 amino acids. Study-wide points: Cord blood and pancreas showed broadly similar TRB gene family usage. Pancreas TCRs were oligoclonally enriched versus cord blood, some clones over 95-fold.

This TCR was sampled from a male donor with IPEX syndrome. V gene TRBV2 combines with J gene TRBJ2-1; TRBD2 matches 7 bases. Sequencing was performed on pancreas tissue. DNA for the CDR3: TGTGCCAGCAGTGACCCGGGAGGACGGAACAATGAGCAGTTCTTC. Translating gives CASSDPGGRNNEQFF. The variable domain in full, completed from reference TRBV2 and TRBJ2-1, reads EPEVTQTPSHQVTQMGQEVILRCVPISNHLYFYWYRQILGQKVEFLVSFYNNEISEKSEIFDDQFSVERPDGSNFTLKIRSTKLEDSAMYFCASSDPGGRNNEQFFGPGTRLTVL.